What follows are 25 T cell receptor beta chains derived from one specimen sequenced in a study of regulatory T cells in long-lasting Graves disease (dated by TCRdb to the early 2020s). The time point label on this specimen signifies: persistent/refractory GD, antithyroid drugs over 5 years with positive TRAb. For both TCR sequencing and RNA sequencing, RNA was extracted from PBMCs in TRIzol. Receptor amplification or capture employed multiplex PCR. Sequencing was carried out with an Illumina HiSeq 4000. To build TCR beta libraries, CDR3 regions were amplified by Arm-PCR using iRepertoire HTBI primers. TCRdb cleaned the public reads at Q25 with fastp, built clones with MiXCR and kept in-frame beta chains. All rows with the same CDR3 protein become a single entry with the most common DNA and genes. The sample has approximately 440,000 distinct CDR3 sequences on record, roughly a quarter of them singletons. Roughly 28% of the sample is held by the ten biggest clonotypes.

The starting material was peripheral blood mononuclear cells (PBMCs), obtained when the disease was refractory, from a patient treated with antithyroid drugs. The receptors here all came from a female donor with Graves disease.

The V call is TRBV4-3, the J call TRBJ1-2, with 8 bases matching TRBD1. CDR3 size: 18 residues. Trimming removed 0 bases from V and 4 bases from J; junction bases left unmatched: 13. CDR1 LGHNA and CDR2 YSLEER come from the germline V gene. The CDR3 DNA is TGCGCCAGCAGCCAAGATTCCGCCGGACAGGGAAACTTCTATGGCTACACCTTC. Amino acid sequence: CASSQDSAGQGNFYGYTF.

The V and J genes are TRBV6-1 and TRBJ2-2; TRBD1 matches at 9 bases. J lost 0 bases, V lost 5 bases, and 7 bases had no gene match. Germline V gene sequence: CDR1 MNHNS, CDR2 SASEGT. This CDR3 has 17 residues. CDR3 sequence: CASSTMGQGANTGELFF. The CDR3 DNA reads TGTGCCAGCAGTACGATGGGACAGGGCGCGAACACCGGGGAGCTGTTTTTT.

V and J are TRBV18 and TRBJ1-1; tentatively, D is TRBD1 (6 bases). Between the trimmed V and J ends, which lost 0 bases and 4 bases, there was a span of 18 bases. This CDR3 region has 17 residues. Germline assignment: CDR1 KGHSH and CDR2 LQKENI. In DNA, the CDR3 is TGTGCCAGCTCACCACCGGGGGGGGGGACACGAGCCACTGAAGCTTTCTTT. Protein product: CASSPPGGGTRATEAFF.

This clonotype has more than one count but fewer than ten. V usage is TRBV5-1 and J usage is TRBJ2-7, with 9 positions matching TRBD1. Germline CDR1 is SGHRS and CDR2 is YFSETQ. J lost 2 bases, V lost 4 bases, and 10 bases had no gene match. CDR3 size: 16 residues. As DNA, the CDR3 is TGCGCCAGCAGCCAAGACCCGGGACAGGGACCCTACGAGCAGTACTTC. This encodes CASSQDPGQGPYEQYF.

This clonotype was counted a few times. For the CDR3, the DNA is TGTGCCAGCAGCATCGACAGAGCTAAGTCCTACGAGCAGTACTTC. It encodes CASSIDRAKSYEQYF. The chain links TRBV27 to TRBJ2-7, with D possibly being TRBD1 (5 bases). CDR1 is MNHEY, CDR2 SMNVEV, per germline (reference sequence). The V end was cut by 6 bases, the J end by 1 base, with 16 bases between. The CDR3 contains 15 residues.

This chain uses TRBV29-1 with TRBJ1-5; 8 nucleotides match TRBD1. The CDR3 has 13 amino acids. Germline CDR1 SQVTM, CDR2 ANQGSEA. V was pared by 5 bases and J by 3 bases, with 3 bases of the junction left unmatched. The CDR3 DNA reads TGCAGCGTTACAGGGGGGATCAATCAGCCCCAGCATTTT. Amino acids: CSVTGGINQPQHF.

This clonotype has a count of ten or more. The junction does not match germline at one end; this may be a read error. CDR3 sequence reads: CASSLATLYEQYF. In DNA, the CDR3 is TGTGCCAGCAGTTTAGCTACCCTCTACGAGCAGTACTTC. The chain carries TRBV7-2 and TRBJ2-7, with no clear D. The CDR3 runs to 13 residues. Germline assignment: CDR1 SGHTA and CDR2 FQGNSA.

This chain links TRBV10-3 with TRBJ2-1; 11 positions match TRBD2. The CDR3 covers 16 residues. CDR1 and CDR2 (germline): ENHRY, SYGVKD. V was pared by 6 bases and J by 4 bases, with 8 bases of the junction left unmatched. In DNA, the CDR3 is TGTGCCATCAGCGAACTAGCGGGAGCCTTGTACAATGAGCAGTTCTTC. This gives the protein CAISELAGALYNEQFF.

V is TRBV28 and J is TRBJ2-3, with D unresolved. Germline V gene sequence: CDR1 MDHEN, CDR2 SYDVKM. Trimming left V 5 bases short and J 2 bases short, with 11 bases between. The CDR3 loop spans 14 amino acids. CDR3: CASSEPGNTDTQYF. CDR3 sequence (DNA): TGTGCCAGCAGTGAGCCTGGCAACACAGATACGCAGTATTTT.

The chain employs TRBV19 and TRBJ2-7, with TRBD2 matching 7 bases. This CDR3 contains 14 residues. J gave up 3 bases and V 7 bases, and 9 bases lay outside the gene matches. CDR1 and CDR2 from the germline V gene are LNHDA and SQIVND (reference sequence). The CDR3 loop reads CASTLSGTSYEQYF. The DNA for the CDR3 is TGTGCCAGTACCTTAAGCGGGACGAGCTACGAGCAGTACTTC.

This chain uses TRBV5-1 with TRBJ2-1; the match to TRBD2 covers 7 bases. Germline V gene sequence: CDR1 SGHRS, CDR2 YFSETQ. The junction had 9 bases not matched to a gene; V was cut back by 0 bases and J by 0 bases. This CDR3 has 18 residues. In nucleotides, the CDR3 is TGCGCCAGCAGCTTGGGACCTAGCGGCACCAGCTCCTACAATGAGCAGTTCTTC. It is translated as CASSLGPSGTSSYNEQFF.

This clonotype was seen many times. This chain links TRBV3-1 with TRBJ2-5, with 8 bases aligning to TRBD2. The germline CDR1 and CDR2 sequences are LGHDT and YNNKEL (reference sequence). The CDR3 runs 15 residues. Losses at the gene ends were 0 bases for V and 3 bases for J; bases not matched to a gene: 3. CDR3 DNA: TGTGCCAGCAGCCAAGATGAAGCGGGAGAAGAGACCCAGTACTTC. It encodes CASSQDEAGEETQYF.

As for this clonotype: Sequence at one end of the junction differs from germline and may be a read error. The chain recombines TRBV6-5 with TRBJ2-7; unclear D gene. The germline gives CDR1 MNHEY, CDR2 SVGAGI. This CDR3 region has 13 residues. CDR3 DNA sequence: TGTGCCAACAGTTTTTCGGTCGCCTACGAGCAGTACTTC. This gives the protein CANSFSVAYEQYF.

In its sample, this clonotype was seen a few times. The CDR3 sequence is CASSLEAPGDQETQYF. The CDR3, as DNA: TGCGCCAGCAGCTTGGAAGCCCCGGGCGATCAAGAGACCCAGTACTTC. The chain recombines TRBV5-1 with TRBJ2-5; the D is unclear. Germline V gene sequence: CDR1 SGHRS, CDR2 YFSETQ. The CDR3 is made up of 16 amino acids. Deletions cut 0 bases from V and 2 bases from J, with 14 bases between. Looking up the rest from reference TRBV5-1 and TRBJ2-5 gives the full variable domain: KAGVTQTPRYLIKTRGQQVTLSCSPISGHRSVSWYQQTPGQGLQFLFEYFSETQRNKGNFPGRFSGRQFSNSRSEMNVSTLELGDSALYLCASSLEAPGDQETQYFGPGTRLLVL.

This clonotype came up a few times. V and J are TRBV13 and TRBJ1-1; D is possibly TRBD1 (5 bases). The germline V and J ends were trimmed by 2 bases and 1 base, with 20 bases remaining between them. Germline V gene sequence: CDR1 PRHDT, CDR2 FYEKMQ (reference sequence). This CDR3 has 18 amino acids. This CDR3 is CASSLWGLGGGPNTEAFF. The CDR3 DNA is TGTGCCAGCAGCTTATGGGGCCTTGGGGGGGGACCGAACACTGAAGCTTTCTTT.

The chain has TRBV28 and TRBJ1-2, with D uncertain. Trimming took 2 bases from V and 1 from J, leaving 14 bases between them. The germline V gene encodes CDR1 MDHEN and CDR2 SYDVKM. The CDR3 is 16 residues long. In nucleotides, the CDR3 is TGTGCCAGCAGTTTAGAGGGCGGAATTCGTAACTATGGCTACACCTTC. It specifies CASSLEGGIRNYGYTF.

This clonotype was counted a few times. The chain combines TRBV10-3 with TRBJ2-7; 10 bases are a match to TRBD2. The germline gives CDR1 ENHRY, CDR2 SYGVKD. Trimming cost V 10 bases and J 3 bases; bases outside gene matches: 9. This CDR3 is 14 amino acids long. The CDR3 loop reads CASKSGRAVYEQYF. The CDR3 DNA sequence: TGTGCCAGTAAAAGCGGGAGGGCCGTCTACGAGCAGTACTTC.

This clonotype occurred many times. This chain uses TRBV18 with TRBJ1-5; D remains ambiguous. With 2 bases removed from V and 7 bases from J, the gap between germline ends came to 9 bases. The length of the CDR3 is 13 residues. Germline CDR1 and CDR2: KGHSH and LQKENI. The CDR3 DNA reads TGTGCCAGCTCACCAGTGGGCAGCCAGCCCCAGCATTTT. It codes for CASSPVGSQPQHF.

Ten or more counts support this clonotype. J is TRBJ2-7 and V is TRBV2, with D uncertain. The ends were cut back, 2 bases at V and 3 bases at J, with 11 bases in the middle. This CDR3 is 14 amino acids long. Germline loops: CDR1 SNHLY, CDR2 FYNNEI. CDR3 sequence: CASSEQQIYYEQYF. The CDR3 bases are TGTGCCAGCAGTGAACAGCAGATCTACTACGAGCAGTACTTC.

The CDR3, as DNA: TGCAGTGTCCCCGCGAAGAGGTTTCCCTACGAGCAGTACTTC. The encoded protein is CSVPAKRFPYEQYF. The V gene is TRBV20-1, the J gene TRBJ2-7, with no clear D. This CDR3 is built from 14 residues. V dropped 7 bases and J dropped 2 bases, with 18 bases sitting between them. In germline, CDR1 is DFQATT, CDR2 SNEGSKA (reference sequence).

V and J are TRBV19 and TRBJ1-1; possibly TRBD1 for D (5 bases). This CDR3 is built from 13 residues. V gave up 6 bases and J gave up 12 bases, with 20 bases separating them. Germline V lookup: CDR1 LNHDA, CDR2 SQIVND (reference sequence). The CDR3 protein is CASSPGRTEVTFF. For the CDR3, the DNA is TGTGCCAGTAGCCCGGGACGCACGGAGGTTACTTTCTTT.

Many counts were recorded for this clonotype. In DNA form, the CDR3 reads TGTGCCAGCAGTTTAAGGGACAGGGGGCGAGAGAACACCGGGGAGCTGTTTTTT. Amino acid sequence: CASSLRDRGRENTGELFF. The chain has TRBV28 and TRBJ2-2, with 12 bases identical to TRBD1. The germline V gene has CDR1 MDHEN and CDR2 SYDVKM. Germline trimming cut 2 bases from V and 1 base from J; bases unmatched to any gene: 5. The CDR3 sequence is 18 residues long.

This clonotype showed up just a few times. The chain couples TRBV5-5 to TRBJ1-4; no definite D call. Looked up from germline, CDR1 is SGHKS and CDR2 is YYEKEE (reference sequence). The CDR3 runs to 15 residues. Trimming removed 1 base from V and 4 bases from J, with 11 bases in between. The CDR3 region has the DNA TGTGCCAGCAGCTTGTTTGTACAGAGTAATGAAAAACTGTTTTTT. The encoded protein is CASSLFVQSNEKLFF. The full variable domain, in which reference TRBV5-5 and TRBJ1-4 provide the parts outside the CDR3, is DAGVTQSPTHLIKTRGQQVTLRCSPISGHKSVSWYQQVLGQGPQFIFQYYEKEERGRGNFPDRFSARQFPNYSSELNVNALLLGDSALYLCASSLFVQSNEKLFFGSGTQLSVL.

This clonotype was counted only a few times. The V gene is TRBV5-1, the J gene TRBJ2-5, with 9 bases fitting TRBD2. Germline assignment: CDR1 SGHRS and CDR2 YFSETQ. The CDR3 contains 14 residues. V shed 0 bases, J shed 4 bases, and the junction held 1 base outside the gene matches. The CDR3 DNA is TGCGCCAGCAGCTTGGTTAGCGGGAGAGAGACCCAGTACTTC. Translation: CASSLVSGRETQYF.

The DNA of the CDR3 is TGCGCCAGCAGCGCAGGGACAGGGCTAGCGGGAGTCAATGAGCAGTTCTTC. It encodes CASSAGTGLAGVNEQFF. The chain uses TRBV5-1 and TRBJ2-1, with D maybe TRBD2 (10 bases). V lost 4 bases, J lost 6 bases, and 23 bases lay in between. The V gene's germline CDR1 is SGHRS and CDR2 YFSETQ. CDR3 length: 17 residues.